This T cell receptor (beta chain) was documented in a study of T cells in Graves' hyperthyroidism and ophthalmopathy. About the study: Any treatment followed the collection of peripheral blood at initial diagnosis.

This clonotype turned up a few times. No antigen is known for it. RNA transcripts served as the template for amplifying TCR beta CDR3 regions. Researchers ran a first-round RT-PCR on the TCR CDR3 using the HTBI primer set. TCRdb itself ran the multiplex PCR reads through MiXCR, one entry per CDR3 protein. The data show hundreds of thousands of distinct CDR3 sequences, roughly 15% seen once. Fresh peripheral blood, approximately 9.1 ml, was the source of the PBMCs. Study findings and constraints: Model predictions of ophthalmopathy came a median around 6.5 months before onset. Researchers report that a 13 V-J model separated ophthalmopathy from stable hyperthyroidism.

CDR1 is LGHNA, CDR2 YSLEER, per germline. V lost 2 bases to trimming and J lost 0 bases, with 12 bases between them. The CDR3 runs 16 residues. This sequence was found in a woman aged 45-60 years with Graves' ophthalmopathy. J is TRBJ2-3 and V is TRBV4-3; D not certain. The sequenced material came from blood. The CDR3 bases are TGCGCCAGCAGCCAATGGCCAGCAGCTAGCACAGATACGCAGTATTTT. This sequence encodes CASSQWPAASTDTQYF.